This entry features one T cell receptor (beta chain) sequence. The data originate from a study of blood T cell repertoires in COVID-19. Study summary: Spain, Italy and the United States supplied samples that represented acute and convalescent COVID-19. T cells, B-cell-depleted T cells, or PBMCs provided the cDNA or gDNA that served as material.

The germline V gene encodes CDR1 SGHNT and CDR2 YENEEA. Trimming left V 2 bases short and J 5 bases short, with 10 bases between. The CDR3 is 14 residues long. Under the authors' procedure: Estimation of nucleated cell counts relied on the amplification of reference gene primers. Here immunoSEQ multiplex PCR was the method, and the copy in TCRdb shows in-frame clones only, minus some. For V, J and clone size, that table is used; D and trimming come from the DNA. The sample has under 300,000 clones; about 88% are singletons. The chain couples TRBV11-3 to TRBJ2-1; possible D gene TRBD2, 5 bases. The sample consisted of peripheral blood. The clonotype was recovered from a woman aged 40 to 50 who had recovered from COVID-19. In DNA, the CDR3 is TGTGCCAGCAGCTTACCCCCGGGGAACAATGAGCAGTTCTTC. As protein: CASSLPPGNNEQFF.